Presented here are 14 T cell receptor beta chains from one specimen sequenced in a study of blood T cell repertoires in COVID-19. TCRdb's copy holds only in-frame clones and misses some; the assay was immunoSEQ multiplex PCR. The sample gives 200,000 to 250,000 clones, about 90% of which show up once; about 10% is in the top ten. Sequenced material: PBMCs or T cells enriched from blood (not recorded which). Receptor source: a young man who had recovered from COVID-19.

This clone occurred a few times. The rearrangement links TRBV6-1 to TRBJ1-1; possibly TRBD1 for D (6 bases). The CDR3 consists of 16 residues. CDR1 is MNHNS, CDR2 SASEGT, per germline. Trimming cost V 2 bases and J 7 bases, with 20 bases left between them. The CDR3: CASSESSPIQGGEAFF. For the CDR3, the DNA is TGTGCCAGCAGTGAAAGTTCCCCGATACAGGGTGGTGAAGCTTTCTTT.

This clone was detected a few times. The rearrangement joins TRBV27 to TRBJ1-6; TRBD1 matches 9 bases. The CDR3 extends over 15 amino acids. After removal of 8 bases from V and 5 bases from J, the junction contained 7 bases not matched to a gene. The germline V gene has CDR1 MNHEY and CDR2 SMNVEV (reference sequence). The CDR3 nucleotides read TGTGCCAGCCAGGACAGGGGTGGAAATAATTCACCCCTCCACTTT. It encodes CASQDRGGNNSPLHF.

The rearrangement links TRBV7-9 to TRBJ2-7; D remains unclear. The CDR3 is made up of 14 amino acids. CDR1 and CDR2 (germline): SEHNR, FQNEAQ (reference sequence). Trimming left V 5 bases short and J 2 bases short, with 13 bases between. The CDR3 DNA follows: TGTGCCAGCAGCCTGTCAATTGGGCCCTACGAGCAGTACTTC. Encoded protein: CASSLSIGPYEQYF.

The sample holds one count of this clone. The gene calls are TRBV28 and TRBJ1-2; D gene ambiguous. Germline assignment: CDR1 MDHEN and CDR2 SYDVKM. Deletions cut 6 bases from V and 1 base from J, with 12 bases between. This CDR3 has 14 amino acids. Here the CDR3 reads CASSLSRLNYGYTF. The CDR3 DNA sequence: TGTGCCAGCAGCCTAAGCCGCCTTAACTATGGCTACACCTTC.

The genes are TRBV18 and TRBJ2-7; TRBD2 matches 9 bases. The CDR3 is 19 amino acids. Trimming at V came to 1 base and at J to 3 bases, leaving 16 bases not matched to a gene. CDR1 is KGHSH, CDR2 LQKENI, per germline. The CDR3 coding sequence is TGTGCCAGCTCACCACTTACTAGCGGGTCACCCACCAACCTCTACGAGCAGTACTTC. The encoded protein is CASSPLTSGSPTNLYEQYF.

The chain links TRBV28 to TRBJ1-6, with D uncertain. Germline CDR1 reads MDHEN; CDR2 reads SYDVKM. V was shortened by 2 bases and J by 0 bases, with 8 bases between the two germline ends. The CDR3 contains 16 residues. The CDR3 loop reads CASSLTWSSYNSPLHF. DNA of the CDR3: TGTGCCAGCAGTTTAACGTGGAGCTCCTATAATTCACCCCTCCACTTT.

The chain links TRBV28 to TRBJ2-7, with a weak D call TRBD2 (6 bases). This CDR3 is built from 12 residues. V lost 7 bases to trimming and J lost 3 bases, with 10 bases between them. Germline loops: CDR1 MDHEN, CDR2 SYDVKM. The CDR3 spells CASMWGDYEQYF. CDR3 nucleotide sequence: TGTGCCAGCATGTGGGGGGACTACGAGCAGTACTTC.

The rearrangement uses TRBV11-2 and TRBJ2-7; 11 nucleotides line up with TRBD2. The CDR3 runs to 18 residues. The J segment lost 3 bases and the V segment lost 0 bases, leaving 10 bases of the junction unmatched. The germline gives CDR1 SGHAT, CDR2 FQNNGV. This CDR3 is CASSLDRGLAGGGYEQYF. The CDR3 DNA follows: TGTGCCAGCAGCTTAGATCGCGGTCTAGCGGGAGGAGGCTACGAGCAGTACTTC.

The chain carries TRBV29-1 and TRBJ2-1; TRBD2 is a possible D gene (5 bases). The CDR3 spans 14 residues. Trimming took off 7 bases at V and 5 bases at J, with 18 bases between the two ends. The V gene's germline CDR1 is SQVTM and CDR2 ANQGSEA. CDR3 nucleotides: TGCAGCGGGGTGGGCACTTGGGGAGACAATGAGCAGTTCTTC. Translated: CSGVGTWGDNEQFF.

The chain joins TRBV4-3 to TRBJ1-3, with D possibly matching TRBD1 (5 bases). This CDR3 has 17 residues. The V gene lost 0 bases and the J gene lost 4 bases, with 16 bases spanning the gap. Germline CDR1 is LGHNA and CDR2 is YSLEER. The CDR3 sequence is CASSQDRVRTHGNTIYF. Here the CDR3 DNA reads TGCGCCAGCAGCCAAGATCGTGTCAGGACACACGGAAACACCATATATTTT.

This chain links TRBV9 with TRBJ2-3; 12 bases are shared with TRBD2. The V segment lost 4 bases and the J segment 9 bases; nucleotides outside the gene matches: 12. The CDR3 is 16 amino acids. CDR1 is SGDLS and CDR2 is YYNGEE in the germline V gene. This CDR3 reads CASSSLAGGVGETQYF. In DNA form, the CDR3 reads TGTGCCAGCAGCTCCCTAGCGGGAGGGGTAGGGGAGACGCAGTATTTT.

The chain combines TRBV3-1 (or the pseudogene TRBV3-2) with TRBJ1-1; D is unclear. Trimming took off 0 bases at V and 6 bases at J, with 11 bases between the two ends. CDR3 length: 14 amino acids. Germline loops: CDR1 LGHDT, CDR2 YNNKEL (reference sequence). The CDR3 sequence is CASSQDLRAAEAFF. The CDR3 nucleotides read TGTGCCAGCAGCCAAGATCTTAGAGCCGCTGAAGCTTTCTTT.

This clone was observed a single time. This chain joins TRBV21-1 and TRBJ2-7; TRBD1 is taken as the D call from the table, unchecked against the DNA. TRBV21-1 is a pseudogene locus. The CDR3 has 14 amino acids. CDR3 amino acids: CASSKEEDREVGNF. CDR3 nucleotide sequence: TGTGCCAGCAGCAAAGAAGAAGACAGGGAGGTTGGTAACTTC.

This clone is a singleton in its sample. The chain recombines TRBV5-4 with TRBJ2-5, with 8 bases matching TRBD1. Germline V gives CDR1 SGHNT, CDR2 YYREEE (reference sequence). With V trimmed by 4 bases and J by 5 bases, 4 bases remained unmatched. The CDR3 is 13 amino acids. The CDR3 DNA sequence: TGTGCCAGCAGCGGACAGGGTGGGGAGACCCAGTACTTC. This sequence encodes CASSGQGGETQYF.